A selection of T cell receptor beta chains follows, all from one sample in a study of blood T cells in healthy people across ages. From the 5' RACE reads, TCRdb called clonotypes with MiXCR, one entry per CDR3 protein. The table has around 1,900,000 distinct CDR3 sequences, more than 35% seen once; the top ten hold approximately 22%. Sequences were obtained from blood. These receptors all come from a human donor in good health. The CDR3 runs from the conserved cysteine through the conserved F or W. Fields, in order: J gene, V gene, CDR3 length, D gene, CDR3 protein. The D gene is left open where the match is weak.

TRBJ1-2	TRBV7-9	14	NA	CASSLEGSEYGYTF
TRBJ1-2	TRBV20-1	13	NA	CSAKKGAASGYTF
TRBJ1-4	TRBV12-3/TRBV12-4	18	TRBD1	CASSVTGNKGATNEKLFF
TRBJ2-7	TRBV4-3	15	TRBD2	CASSQIAGGSYEQYF
TRBJ2-5	TRBV25-1	14	TRBD2	CASSDGAGEETQYF
TRBJ1-2	TRBV2	12	TRBD1	CASDRGDYGYTF
TRBJ2-4	TRBV5-4	19	NA	CASSLPPLDWLSRETIQYF
TRBJ2-1	TRBV12-3/TRBV12-4	15	NA	CASTLRTGGLNEQFF
TRBJ1-2	TRBV4-2	13	TRBD1	CASSQDPGGGYTF
TRBJ1-2	TRBV7-9	15	NA	CASRSDRLNNYGYTF
TRBJ2-2	TRBV5-5	16	NA	CASSLAQTGNTGELFF
TRBJ1-6	TRBV20-1	18	TRBD1	CSARDPITGGDYNSPRHF
TRBJ2-5	TRBV7-9	15	TRBD1	CASSPDMDRAETQYF
NA	TRBV12-3/TRBV12-4	13	NA	CASSMDQAKTQYF
TRBJ2-1	TRBV29-1	14	TRBD2	CSVDQTSGVNEQFF
TRBJ2-1	TRBV7-2	16	TRBD2	CASRPHYSGGEYEQFF
TRBJ2-7	TRBV15	16	TRBD2	CATSRDTSGDPYEQYF
TRBJ2-6	TRBV7-7	17	NA	CAIPWVAADSGANVLTF
TRBJ1-2	TRBV20-1	14	TRBD1	CSARDGTGQYGYTF
TRBJ2-7	TRBV4-2	15	TRBD1	CASSQEPTGAYEQYF
TRBJ1-1	TRBV29-1	13	NA	CSVPGQTNTEAFF